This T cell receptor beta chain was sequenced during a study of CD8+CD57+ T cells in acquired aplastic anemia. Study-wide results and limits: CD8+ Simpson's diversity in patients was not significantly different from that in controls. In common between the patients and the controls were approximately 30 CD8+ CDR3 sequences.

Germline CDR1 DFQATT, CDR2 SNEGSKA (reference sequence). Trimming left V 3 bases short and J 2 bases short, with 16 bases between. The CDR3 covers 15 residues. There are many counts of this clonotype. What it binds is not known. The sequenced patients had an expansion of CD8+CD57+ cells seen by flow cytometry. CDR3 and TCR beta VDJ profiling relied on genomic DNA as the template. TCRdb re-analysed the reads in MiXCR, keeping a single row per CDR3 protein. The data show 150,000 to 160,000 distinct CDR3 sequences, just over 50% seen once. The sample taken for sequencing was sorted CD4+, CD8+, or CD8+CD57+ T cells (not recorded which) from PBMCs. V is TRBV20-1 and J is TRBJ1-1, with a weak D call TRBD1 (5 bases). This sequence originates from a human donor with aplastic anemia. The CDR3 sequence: CSARSSSGLNTEAFF. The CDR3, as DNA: TGCAGTGCTAGGAGTTCGTCGGGGCTAAACACTGAAGCTTTCTTT.